This T cell receptor (beta chain) comes out of a study of T cell responses to AZD1222 COVID-19 vaccine. Whether given at about 4 or about 12 weeks, second doses were pooled. Repertoires were generated with immunoSEQ multiplex PCR, while TCRdb's copy carries only in-frame clones and drops some. The profile shows 100,000 to 150,000 clones, around 83% of them singletons. Points from the study as a whole: As reported, nearly half of all spike-specific TCRs target variant regions that are unmutated. Vaccine-associated CD4 TCRs spanned spike, dominant at 160-218 and 743-854.

This clone was seen just once. No antigen is known for it. There are 16 residues in the CDR3. Looked up from germline, CDR1 is LGHNA and CDR2 is YNFKEQ. Trimming removed 0 bases from V and 6 bases from J; junction bases left unmatched: 7. This chain links TRBV4-2 with TRBJ1-1; TRBD1 aligns across 10 bases. The receptor was isolated from an adult who received the AZD1222 COVID-19 vaccine. The sample here was peripheral blood, taken 28 days after the second AZD1222 dose. In DNA, the CDR3 is TGTGCCAGCAGCCAAGATCCGGGACAGGGGATCGCTGAAGCTTTCTTT. Translated, it gives CASSQDPGQGIAEAFF.